Here is one T cell receptor beta chain with its context. The data were obtained in a study of blood T cell repertoires in COVID-19. Looking at the study overall: Donors in the United States, Italy and Spain gave samples during acute or convalescent COVID-19.

Sequenced by immunoSEQ multiplex PCR; TCRdb stores in-frame clones only, minus some. Here the sample spans about 220,000 clones, 82% being singletons. From germline, CDR1 is KGHSH and CDR2 LQKENI. The CDR3 consists of 14 residues. The V segment lost 9 bases and the J segment 2 bases; nucleotides outside the gene matches: 7. The sequenced sample was peripheral blood. The chain links TRBV18 to TRBJ2-7; 10 bases line up with TRBD1. The clonotype originates from a woman at least 80 years old with acute or convalescent COVID-19. CDR3 sequence (DNA): TGTGCCAGTCGCCCGGGACAGGGGACCTACGAGCAGTACTTC. It is translated as CASRPGQGTYEQYF.